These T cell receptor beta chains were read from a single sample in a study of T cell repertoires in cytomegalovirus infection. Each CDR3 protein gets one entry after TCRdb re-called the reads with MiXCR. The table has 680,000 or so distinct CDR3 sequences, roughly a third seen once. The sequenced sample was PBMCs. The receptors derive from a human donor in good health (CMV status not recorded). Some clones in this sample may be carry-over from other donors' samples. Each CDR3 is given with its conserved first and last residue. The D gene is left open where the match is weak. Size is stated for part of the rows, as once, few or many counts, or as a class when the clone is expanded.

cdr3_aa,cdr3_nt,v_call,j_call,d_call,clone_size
CASSLRSRSVGGNTIYF,TGTGCCAGCAGCTTAAGGAGCCGGTCCGTGGGGGGAAACACCATATATTTT,TRBV7-8,TRBJ1-3,.,.
CASSPVRTGTEAFF,TGCGCCAGCAGTCCTGTCCGGACAGGGACTGAAGCTTTCTTT,TRBV10-1,TRBJ1-1,TRBD1,few
CASRPAGGRYNEQFF,TGTGCCAGCAGGCCAGCGGGGGGCCGTTACAATGAGCAGTTCTTC,TRBV6-6,TRBJ2-1,TRBD2,few
CASTDLGVKLFF,TGTGCCAGCACCGACCTAGGAGTAAAACTGTTTTTT,TRBV6-6,TRBJ1-4,.,.
CASSVLRGEQFF,TGTGCCAGCAGTGTACTGAGGGGCGAGCAGTTCTTC,TRBV27,TRBJ2-1,.,few
CSVETQLDRGEETQYF,TGCAGCGTCGAAACCCAATTGGACAGGGGGGAGGAGACCCAGTACTTC,TRBV29-1,TRBJ2-5,TRBD1,.
CSARVVLAKNIQYF,TGCAGTGCTAGAGTAGTCCTAGCCAAAAACATTCAGTACTTC,TRBV20-1,TRBJ2-4,.,.
CASSLKLAVQETQYF,TGTGCCAGCAGCTTAAAACTAGCGGTCCAAGAGACCCAGTACTTC,TRBV7-8,TRBJ2-5,TRBD2,.
CASRIEPGLTNNEQFF,TGCGCCAGCAGGATCGAGCCGGGACTAACCAACAATGAGCAGTTCTTC,TRBV5-1,TRBJ2-1,TRBD2,few
CASSLGLADNYNEQFF,TGCGCCAGCAGCCTGGGACTAGCGGACAACTACAATGAGCAGTTCTTC,TRBV5-1,TRBJ2-1,TRBD2,.
CASSQVSGVGREQYF,TGTGCCAGCAGCCAAGTCTCGGGGGTTGGGCGCGAGCAGTACTTC,TRBV14,TRBJ2-7,.,once
CASSLAGTYNEQFF,TGTGCCAGCAGTTTAGCGGGGACCTACAATGAGCAGTTCTTC,TRBV11-2,TRBJ2-1,TRBD2,many
CASSLVPSNQPQHF,TGTGCCAGCAGTTTAGTCCCGAGCAATCAGCCCCAGCATTTT,TRBV12-3/TRBV12-4,TRBJ1-5,.,.
CSASLPGSSYNEQFF,TGCAGTGCTAGTCTGCCCGGAAGCTCCTACAATGAGCAGTTCTTC,TRBV20-1,TRBJ2-1,.,.
CASTRRLGRSNQPQHF,TGTGCCAGTACCCGGAGACTGGGACGTAGCAATCAGCCCCAGCATTTT,TRBV19,TRBJ1-5,.,.
CASSWGRVRSLHF,TGTGCCAGCAGCTGGGGCAGGGTGAGGTCCCTCCACTTT,TRBV7-2,TRBJ1-6,.,.
CASSPSWIWGVLFDTQYF,TGTGCCAGCAGCCCCAGCTGGATCTGGGGGGTTCTGTTTGATACGCAGTATTTT,TRBV5-5,TRBJ2-3,.,.
CASSLGGASGNTIYF,TGTGCCAGCAGTTTAGGGGGGGCCTCTGGAAACACCATATATTTT,TRBV28,TRBJ1-3,.,few